The source of this T cell receptor (beta chain) is a study of T-cell reconstitution after alpha-beta-depleted transplantation in children. Study-wide points: Where alpha-beta T cells came from about two months after transplant was reportedly several hundred expanded graft clones. One year after transplant, T-cell counts and diversity came mostly from newly produced T cells. Surviving recipient T cells and intrathymic progenitors accounted for some patients' high TCRbeta diversity at day 60.

This clonotype was detected a few times. Antigen unknown. It was with unique molecular identifiers that the TCRbeta library was prepared. Each CDR3 protein is one row after TCRdb ran MiXCR on the PCR reads. This sample yields about 540,000 distinct CDR3 sequences, of which roughly 30% are seen a single time; 30% to 45% belongs to the top ten. J lost 9 bases, V lost 2 bases, and 5 bases had no gene match. Germline-derived CDR1 and CDR2 are SGHRS and YFSETQ. This CDR3 comprises 15 residues. Sequencing was performed on PBMCs, taken before TCRalphabeta/CD19-depleted stem cell transplant. The clonotype comes from a boy under three years old with Wiskott-Aldrich syndrome, due to receive a stem cell transplant. The chain couples TRBV5-1 to TRBJ2-2; 12 bases agree with TRBD2. The CDR3, as DNA: TGCGCCAGCAGCTTATCGACTAGCGGGAGTAGGGAGCTGTTTTTT. Residues: CASSLSTSGSRELFF.